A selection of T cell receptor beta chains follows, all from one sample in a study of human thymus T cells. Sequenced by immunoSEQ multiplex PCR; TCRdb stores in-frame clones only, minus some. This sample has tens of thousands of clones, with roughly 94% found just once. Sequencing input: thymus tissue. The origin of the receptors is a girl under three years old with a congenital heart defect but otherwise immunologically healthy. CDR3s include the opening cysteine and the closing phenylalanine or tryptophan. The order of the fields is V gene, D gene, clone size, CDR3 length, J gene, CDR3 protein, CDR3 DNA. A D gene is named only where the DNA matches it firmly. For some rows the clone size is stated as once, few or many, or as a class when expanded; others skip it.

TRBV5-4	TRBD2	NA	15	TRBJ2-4	CASSLGSGRENIQYF	TGTGCCAGCAGCTTAGGTAGCGGGAGGGAAAACATTCAGTACTTC
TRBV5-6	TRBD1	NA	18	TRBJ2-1	CASSLGHRGTRNDNEQFF	TGTGCCAGCAGCTTGGGCCACAGGGGGACAAGGAACGACAATGAGCAGTTCTTC
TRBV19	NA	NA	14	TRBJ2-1	CASALGEEVNEQFF	TGTGCCAGTGCCCTTGGGGAGGAAGTAAATGAGCAGTTCTTC
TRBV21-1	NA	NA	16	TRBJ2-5	CASSTRSTIFQETQYF	TGTGCCAGCAGCACCCGGTCCACTATCTTCCAAGAGACCCAGTACTTC
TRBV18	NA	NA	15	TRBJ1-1	CASSCGYYMNTEAFF	TGTGCCAGCTCATGTGGGTACTATATGAACACTGAAGCTTTCTTT
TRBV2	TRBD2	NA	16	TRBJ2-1	CASRPGGPLSYNEQFF	TGTGCCAGCAGGCCGGGAGGGCCCCTCTCTTACAATGAGCAGTTCTTC
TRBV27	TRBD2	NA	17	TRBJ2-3	CASSPPELAGYTDTQYF	TGTGCCAGCAGTCCCCCCGAACTAGCGGGATACACAGATACGCAGTATTTT
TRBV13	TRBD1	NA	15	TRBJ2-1	CASSLRDRGGNEQFF	TGTGCCAGCAGCCTCCGGGACAGGGGGGGGAATGAGCAGTTCTTC
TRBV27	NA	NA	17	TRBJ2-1	CASSPKGAESSYNEQFF	TGTGCCAGCAGTCCAAAAGGAGCGGAGAGCTCCTACAATGAGCAGTTCTTC
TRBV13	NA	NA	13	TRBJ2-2	CASSLESAGELFF	TGTGCCAGCAGCTTAGAGTCTGCCGGGGAGCTGTTTTTT
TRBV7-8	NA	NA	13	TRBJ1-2	CASSLGEGNGYTF	TGTGCCAGCAGCTTAGGGGAAGGGAATGGCTACACCTTC
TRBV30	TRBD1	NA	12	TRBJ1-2	CASLPGDRSYTF	TGTGCCTCCCTCCCCGGGGACAGGAGCTACACCTTC
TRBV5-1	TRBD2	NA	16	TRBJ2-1	CASSLHSLAGSNEQFF	TGCGCCAGCAGCTTGCATTCCCTAGCGGGAAGCAATGAGCAGTTCTTC
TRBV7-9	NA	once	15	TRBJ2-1	CASSLSPPRKGEQFF	TGTGCCAGCAGCTTGTCCCCCCCTAGAAAGGGTGAGCAGTTCTTC
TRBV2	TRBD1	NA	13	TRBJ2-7	CASVPGQSYEQYF	TGTGCCAGCGTCCCGGGACAGTCCTACGAGCAGTACTTC
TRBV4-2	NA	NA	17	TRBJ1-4	CASRLDGGMQGGEKLFF	TGTGCCAGCAGATTAGATGGAGGGATGCAGGGTGGTGAAAAACTGTTTTTT
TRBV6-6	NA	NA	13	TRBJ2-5	CASSYRGWETQYF	TGTGCCAGCAGTTACAGGGGTTGGGAGACCCAGTACTTC
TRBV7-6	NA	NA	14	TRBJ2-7	CASSWDASSYEQYF	TGTGCCAGCAGCTGGGACGCCAGCTCCTACGAGCAGTACTTC
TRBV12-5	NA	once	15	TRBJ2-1	CASGLWGEIYNEQFF	TGTGCTAGTGGTTTGTGGGGGGAGATCTACAATGAGCAGTTCTTC
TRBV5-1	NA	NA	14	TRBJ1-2	CASSSWTADYGYTF	TGCGCCAGCAGCTCGTGGACGGCCGATTATGGCTACACCTTC
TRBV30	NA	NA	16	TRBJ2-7	CAWSVPSTSLSYEQYF	TGTGCCTGGAGTGTTCCCTCGACATCCCTCTCCTACGAGCAGTACTTC
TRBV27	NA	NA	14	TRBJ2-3	CASSSQGGTDTQYF	TGTGCCAGCAGTTCACAGGGAGGCACAGATACGCAGTATTTT
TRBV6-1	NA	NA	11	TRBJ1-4	CAACQREKLFF	TGTGCCGCCTGCCAGAGGGAAAAACTGTTTTTT
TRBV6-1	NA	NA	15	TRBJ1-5	CASSVPGYSNQPQHF	TGTGCCAGCAGTGTCCCTGGGTATAGCAATCAGCCCCAGCATTTT
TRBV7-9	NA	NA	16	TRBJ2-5	CASSSGSPGGGETQYF	TGTGCCAGCAGCTCGGGGTCACCGGGTGGCGGAGAGACCCAGTACTTC
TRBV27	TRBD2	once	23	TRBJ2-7	CASSLSSGQGRLAGGTPSYEQYF	TGTGCCAGCAGTTTATCCTCGGGACAGGGTAGACTAGCGGGAGGAACCCCCTCCTACGAGCAGTACTTC
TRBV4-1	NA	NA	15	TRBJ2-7	CASSQDLRWSDEQYF	TGCGCCAGCAGCCAAGATCTTAGGTGGAGCGACGAGCAGTACTTC
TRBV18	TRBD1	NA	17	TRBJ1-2	CASSLTGPRGANYGYTF	TGTGCCAGCTCACTAACAGGCCCCAGGGGGGCAAACTATGGCTACACCTTC
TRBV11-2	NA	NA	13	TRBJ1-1	CASSFLGVTEAFF	TGTGCCAGCAGCTTTCTGGGGGTCACTGAAGCTTTCTTT
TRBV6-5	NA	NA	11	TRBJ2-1	CASSYAGEQFF	TGTGCCAGCAGTTATGCGGGGGAGCAGTTCTTC
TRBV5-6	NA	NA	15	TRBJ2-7	CASSFLRESSYEQYF	TGTGCCAGCAGCTTTTTGCGGGAATCATCCTACGAGCAGTACTTC
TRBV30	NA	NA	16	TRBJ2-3	CAWSERQKKGFDTQYF	TGTGCCTGGAGTGAGAGACAAAAGAAAGGCTTTGATACGCAGTATTTT
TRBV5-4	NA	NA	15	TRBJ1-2	CASRIGTIDLFGYTF	TGTGCCAGCAGGATAGGGACCATCGACCTTTTTGGCTACACCTTC
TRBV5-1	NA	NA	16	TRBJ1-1	CASSLMGDRGNTEAFF	TGCGCCAGCAGCTTGATGGGGGATCGAGGTAATACTGAAGCTTTCTTT
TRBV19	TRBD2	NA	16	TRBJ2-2	CASRHAGTRDTGELFF	TGTGCCAGTAGGCATGCCGGGACTAGGGACACCGGGGAGCTGTTTTTT
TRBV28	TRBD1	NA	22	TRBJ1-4	CASSPMPLATGVGSSANEKLFF	TGTGCCAGCAGTCCAATGCCCCTCGCGACAGGGGTGGGATCCTCAGCTAATGAAAAACTGTTTTTT
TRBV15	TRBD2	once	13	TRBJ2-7	CATWREGLYEQYF	TGTGCCACCTGGCGGGAGGGTTTGTACGAGCAGTACTTC
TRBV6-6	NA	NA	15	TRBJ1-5	CASSTRTDSNQPQHF	TGTGCCAGCAGTACGCGGACGGATAGCAATCAGCCCCAGCATTTT
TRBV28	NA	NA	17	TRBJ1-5	CASRSRHSEVGVQPQHF	TGTGCCAGCAGGTCTCGACATAGTGAGGTTGGGGTTCAGCCCCAGCATTTT
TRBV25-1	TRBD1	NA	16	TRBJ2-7	CASSKGRTGDYYEQYF	TGTGCCAGCAGTAAGGGCCGGACAGGGGATTACTACGAGCAGTACTTC
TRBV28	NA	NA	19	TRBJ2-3	CASSLVVPAGPRSTDTQYF	TGTGCCAGCAGTTTGGTGGTGCCGGCGGGCCCGAGGAGCACAGATACGCAGTATTTT
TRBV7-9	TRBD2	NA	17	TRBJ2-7	CASSLPPGTSVYYEQYF	TGTGCCAGCAGCTTACCTCCCGGGACTAGCGTTTATTACGAGCAGTACTTC
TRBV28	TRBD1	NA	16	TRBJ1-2	CASSLLDSRGGCGYTF	TGTGCCAGCAGTTTATTGGATTCGAGAGGGGGCTGCGGCTACACCTTC
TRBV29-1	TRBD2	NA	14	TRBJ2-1	CSVISSGRYNEQFF	TGCAGCGTTATCTCTAGCGGGAGGTACAATGAGCAGTTCTTC
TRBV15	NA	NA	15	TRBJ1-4	CATSRETEGHLKLFF	TGTGCCACCAGCAGAGAAACGGAGGGACATCTAAAACTGTTTTTT
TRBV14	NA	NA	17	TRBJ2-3	CASSQGVEDGSTDTQYF	TGTGCCAGCAGCCAAGGAGTAGAGGACGGAAGCACAGATACGCAGTATTTT
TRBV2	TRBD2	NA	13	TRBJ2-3	CAIRAGTTVTQYF	TGTGCCATCCGGGCCGGGACTACGGTTACGCAGTATTTT
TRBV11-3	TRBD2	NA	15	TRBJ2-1	CASSLGLAAYNEQFF	TGTGCCAGCAGCTTAGGACTAGCGGCTTACAATGAGCAGTTCTTC